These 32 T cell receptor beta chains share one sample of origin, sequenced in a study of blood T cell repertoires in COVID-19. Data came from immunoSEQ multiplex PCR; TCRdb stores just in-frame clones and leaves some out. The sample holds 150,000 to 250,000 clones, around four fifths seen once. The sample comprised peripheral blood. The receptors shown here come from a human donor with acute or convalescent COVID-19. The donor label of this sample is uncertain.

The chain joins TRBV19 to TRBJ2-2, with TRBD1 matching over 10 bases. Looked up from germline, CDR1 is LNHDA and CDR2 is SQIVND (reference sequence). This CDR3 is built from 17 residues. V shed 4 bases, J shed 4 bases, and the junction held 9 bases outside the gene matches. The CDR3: CASSRDDRGPSTGELFF. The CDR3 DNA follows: TGTGCCAGTAGTAGAGATGACAGGGGGCCGAGCACCGGGGAGCTGTTTTTT. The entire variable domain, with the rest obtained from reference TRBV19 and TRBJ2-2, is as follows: DGGITQSPKYLFRKEGQNVTLSCEQNLNHDAMYWYRQDPGQGLRLIYYSQIVNDFQKGDIAEGYSVSREKKESFPLTVTSAQKNPTAFYLCASSRDDRGPSTGELFFGEGSRLTVL.

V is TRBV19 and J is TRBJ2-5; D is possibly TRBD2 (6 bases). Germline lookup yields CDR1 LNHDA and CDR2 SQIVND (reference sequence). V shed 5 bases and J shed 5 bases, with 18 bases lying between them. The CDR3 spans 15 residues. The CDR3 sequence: CASSPLGGQWETQYF. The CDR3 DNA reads TGTGCCAGTAGTCCTCTTGGAGGGCAGTGGGAGACCCAGTACTTC.

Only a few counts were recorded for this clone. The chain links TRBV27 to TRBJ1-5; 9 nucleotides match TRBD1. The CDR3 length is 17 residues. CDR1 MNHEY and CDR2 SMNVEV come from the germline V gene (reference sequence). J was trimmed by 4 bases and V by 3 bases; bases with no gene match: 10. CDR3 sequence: CASSLVTGGLRNQPQHF. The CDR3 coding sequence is TGTGCCAGCAGTTTGGTTACAGGGGGCCTGAGAAATCAGCCCCAGCATTTT.

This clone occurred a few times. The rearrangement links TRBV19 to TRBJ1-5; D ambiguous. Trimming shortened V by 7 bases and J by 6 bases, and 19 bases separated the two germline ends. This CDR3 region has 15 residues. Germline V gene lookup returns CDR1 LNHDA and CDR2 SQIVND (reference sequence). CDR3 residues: CASTPVGGPSQPQHF. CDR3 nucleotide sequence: TGTGCCAGTACCCCGGTGGGCGGGCCGAGTCAGCCCCAGCATTTT.

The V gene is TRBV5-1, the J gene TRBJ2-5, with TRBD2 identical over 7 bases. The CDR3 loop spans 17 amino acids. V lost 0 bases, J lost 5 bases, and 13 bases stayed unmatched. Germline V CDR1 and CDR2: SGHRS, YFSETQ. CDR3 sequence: CASSLADSSGPVETQYF. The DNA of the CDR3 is TGCGCCAGCAGCTTGGCCGATTCTAGCGGACCCGTGGAGACCCAGTACTTC.

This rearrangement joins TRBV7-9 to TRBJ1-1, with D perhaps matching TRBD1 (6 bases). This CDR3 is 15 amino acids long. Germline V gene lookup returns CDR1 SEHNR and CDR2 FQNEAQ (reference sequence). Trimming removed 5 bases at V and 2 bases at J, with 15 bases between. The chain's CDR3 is CASSPLGTSNTEAFF. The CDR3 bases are TGTGCCAGCAGCCCCCTCGGGACATCAAACACTGAAGCTTTCTTT.

CDR3 nucleotides: TGTGCCAGCAGCTCCCCCGACCTAGCGAGACCAGAGCAGTACTTC. Its translation is CASSSPDLARPEQYF. This rearrangement joins TRBV7-2 to TRBJ2-7; tentatively, D is TRBD2 (6 bases). Trimming pared 4 bases from V and 7 bases from J, leaving 20 bases between. The CDR3 runs 15 residues. Germline-derived CDR1 and CDR2 are SGHTA and FQGNSA.

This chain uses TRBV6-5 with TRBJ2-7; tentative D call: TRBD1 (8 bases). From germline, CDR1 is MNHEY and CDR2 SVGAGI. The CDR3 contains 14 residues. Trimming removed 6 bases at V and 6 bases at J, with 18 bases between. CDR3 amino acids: CASSLQGGPVEQYF. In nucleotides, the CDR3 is TGTGCCAGCAGCTTACAGGGGGGGCCGGTCGAGCAGTACTTC.

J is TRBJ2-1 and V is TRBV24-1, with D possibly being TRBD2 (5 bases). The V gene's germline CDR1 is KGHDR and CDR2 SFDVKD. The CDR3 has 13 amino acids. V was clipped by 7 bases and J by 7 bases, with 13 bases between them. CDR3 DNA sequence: TGTGCCACCAGCCTGGCGGGCATTAATGAGCAGTTCTTC. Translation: CATSLAGINEQFF.

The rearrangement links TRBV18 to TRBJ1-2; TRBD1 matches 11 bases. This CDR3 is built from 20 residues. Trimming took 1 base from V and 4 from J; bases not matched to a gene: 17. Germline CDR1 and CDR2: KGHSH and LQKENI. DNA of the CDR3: TGTGCCAGCTCACCACTGCGGACAGGGGGCTCTTCCCAGCTTATCTATGGCTACACCTTC. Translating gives CASSPLRTGGSSQLIYGYTF.

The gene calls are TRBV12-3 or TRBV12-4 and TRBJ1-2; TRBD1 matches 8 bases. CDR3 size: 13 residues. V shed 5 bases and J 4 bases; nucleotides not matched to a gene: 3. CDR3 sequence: CASSRGQAYGYTF. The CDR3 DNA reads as TGTGCCAGCAGTCGGGGACAGGCCTATGGCTACACCTTC.

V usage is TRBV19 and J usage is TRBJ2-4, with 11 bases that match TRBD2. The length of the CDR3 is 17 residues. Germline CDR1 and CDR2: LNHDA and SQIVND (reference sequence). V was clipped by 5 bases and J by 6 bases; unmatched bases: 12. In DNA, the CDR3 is TGTGCCAGTAGTGACATAGCGGGAGGGGGCAAGAGAAACATTCAGTACTTC. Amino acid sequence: CASSDIAGGGKRNIQYF.

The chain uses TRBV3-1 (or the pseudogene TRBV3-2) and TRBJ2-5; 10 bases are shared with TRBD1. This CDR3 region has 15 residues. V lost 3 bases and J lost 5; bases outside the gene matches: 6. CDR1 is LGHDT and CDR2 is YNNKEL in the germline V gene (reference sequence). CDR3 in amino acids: CASSHRTGGSETQYF. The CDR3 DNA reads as TGTGCCAGCAGCCACCGGACAGGGGGATCGGAGACCCAGTACTTC.

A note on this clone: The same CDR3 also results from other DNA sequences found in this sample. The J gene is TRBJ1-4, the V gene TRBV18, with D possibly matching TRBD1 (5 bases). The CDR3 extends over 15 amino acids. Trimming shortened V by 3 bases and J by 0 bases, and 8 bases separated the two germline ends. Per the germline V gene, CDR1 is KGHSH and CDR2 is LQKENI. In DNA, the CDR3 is TGTGCCAGCTCACCTGGAGGGGCAACTAATGAAAAACTGTTTTTT. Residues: CASSPGGATNEKLFF.

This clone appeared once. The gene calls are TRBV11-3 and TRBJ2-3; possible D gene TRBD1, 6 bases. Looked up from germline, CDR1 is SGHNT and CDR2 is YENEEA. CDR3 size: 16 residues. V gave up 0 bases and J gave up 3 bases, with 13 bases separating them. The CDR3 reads CASSLEGDRTTDTQYF. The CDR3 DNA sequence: TGTGCCAGCAGCTTAGAGGGCGACAGGACGACAGATACGCAGTATTTT. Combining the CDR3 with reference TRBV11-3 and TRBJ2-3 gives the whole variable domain EAGVVQSPRYKIIEKKQPVAFWCNPISGHNTLYWYLQNLGQGPELLIRYENEEAVDDSQLPKDRFSAERLKGVDSTLKIQPAELGDSAVYLCASSLEGDRTTDTQYFGPGTRLTVL.

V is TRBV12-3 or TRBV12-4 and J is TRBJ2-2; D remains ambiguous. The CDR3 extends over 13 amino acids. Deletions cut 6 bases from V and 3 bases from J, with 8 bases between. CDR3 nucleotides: TGTGCCAGCAGGATCTTAGACACCGGGGAGCTGTTTTTT. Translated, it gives CASRILDTGELFF.

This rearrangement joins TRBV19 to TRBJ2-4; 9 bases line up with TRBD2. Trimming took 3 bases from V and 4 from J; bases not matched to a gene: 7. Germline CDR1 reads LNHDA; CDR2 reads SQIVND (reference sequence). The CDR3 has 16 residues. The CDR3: CASSIGGGRGKNIQYF. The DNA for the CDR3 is TGTGCCAGTAGTATCGGGGGCGGGAGGGGTAAAAACATTCAGTACTTC.

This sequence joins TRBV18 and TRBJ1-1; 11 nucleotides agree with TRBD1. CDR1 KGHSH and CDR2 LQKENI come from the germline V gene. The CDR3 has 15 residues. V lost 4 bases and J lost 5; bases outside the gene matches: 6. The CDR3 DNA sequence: TGTGCCAGCTCACTAGGACAGGGGGCATATACTGAAGCTTTCTTT. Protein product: CASSLGQGAYTEAFF.

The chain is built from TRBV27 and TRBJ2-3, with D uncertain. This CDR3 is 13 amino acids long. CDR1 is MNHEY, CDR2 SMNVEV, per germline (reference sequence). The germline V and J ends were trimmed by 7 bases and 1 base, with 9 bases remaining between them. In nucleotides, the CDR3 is TGTGCCAGCATTCTTCGGGGCACAGATACGCAGTATTTT. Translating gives CASILRGTDTQYF.

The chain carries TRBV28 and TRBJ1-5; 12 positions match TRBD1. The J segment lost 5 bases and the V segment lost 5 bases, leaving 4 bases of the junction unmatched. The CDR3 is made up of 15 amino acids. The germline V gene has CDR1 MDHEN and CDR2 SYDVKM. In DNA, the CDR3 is TGTGCCAGCAGTCCAGGGGACAGGGGGCATCAGCCCCAGCATTTT. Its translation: CASSPGDRGHQPQHF.

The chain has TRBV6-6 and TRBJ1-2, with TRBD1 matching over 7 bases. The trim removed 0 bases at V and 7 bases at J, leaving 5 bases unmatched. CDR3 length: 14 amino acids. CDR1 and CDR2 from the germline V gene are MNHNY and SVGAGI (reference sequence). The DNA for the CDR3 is TGTGCCAGCAGTTACTCGGAGGGGGCGGGTGGCTACACCTTC. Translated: CASSYSEGAGGYTF.

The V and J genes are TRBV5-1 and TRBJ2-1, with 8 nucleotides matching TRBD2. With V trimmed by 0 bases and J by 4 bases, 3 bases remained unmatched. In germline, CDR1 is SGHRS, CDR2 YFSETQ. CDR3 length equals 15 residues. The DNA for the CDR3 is TGCGCCAGCAGCTTGGATAGCGGGACTTACAATGAGCAGTTCTTC. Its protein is CASSLDSGTYNEQFF.

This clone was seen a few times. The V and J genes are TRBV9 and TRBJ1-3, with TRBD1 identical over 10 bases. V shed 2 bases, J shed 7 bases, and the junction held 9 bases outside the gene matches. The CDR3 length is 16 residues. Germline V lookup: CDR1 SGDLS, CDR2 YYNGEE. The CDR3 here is CASSVGTGDSSNTIYF. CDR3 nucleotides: TGTGCCAGCAGCGTGGGGACAGGGGACTCTTCTAACACCATATATTTT.

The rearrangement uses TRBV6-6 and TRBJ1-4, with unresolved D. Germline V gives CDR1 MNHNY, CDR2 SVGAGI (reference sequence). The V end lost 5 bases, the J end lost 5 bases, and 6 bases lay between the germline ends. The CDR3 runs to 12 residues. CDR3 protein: CASSPGNEKLFF. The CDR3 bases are TGTGCCAGCAGTCCGGGAAATGAAAAACTGTTTTTT.

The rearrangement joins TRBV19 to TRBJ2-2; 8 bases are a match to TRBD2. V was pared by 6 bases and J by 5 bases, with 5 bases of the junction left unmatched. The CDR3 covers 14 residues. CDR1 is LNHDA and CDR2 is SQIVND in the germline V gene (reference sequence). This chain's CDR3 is CASRVRGGTGELFF. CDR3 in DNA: TGTGCCAGTAGGGTTCGGGGGGGAACCGGGGAGCTGTTTTTT.

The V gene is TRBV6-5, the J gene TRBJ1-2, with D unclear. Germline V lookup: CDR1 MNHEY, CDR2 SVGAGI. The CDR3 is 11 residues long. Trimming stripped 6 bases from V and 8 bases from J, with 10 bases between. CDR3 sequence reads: CASRGAGGYTF. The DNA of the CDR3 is TGTGCCAGCAGGGGAGCGGGGGGCTACACCTTC.

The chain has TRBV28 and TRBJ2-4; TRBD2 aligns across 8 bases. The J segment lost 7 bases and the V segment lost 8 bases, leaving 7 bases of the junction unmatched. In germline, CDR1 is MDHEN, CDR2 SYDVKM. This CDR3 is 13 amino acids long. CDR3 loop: CASLDGGGNIQYF. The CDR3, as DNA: TGTGCCAGCCTGGACGGCGGGGGGAACATTCAGTACTTC.

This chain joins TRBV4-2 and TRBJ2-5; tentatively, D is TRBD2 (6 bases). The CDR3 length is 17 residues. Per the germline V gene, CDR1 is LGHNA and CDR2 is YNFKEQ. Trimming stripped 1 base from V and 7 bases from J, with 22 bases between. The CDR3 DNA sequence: TGTGCCAGCAGCCAAGGGTCTAGGGACCCTCCCGGGGGGACCCAGTACTTC. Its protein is CASSQGSRDPPGGTQYF.

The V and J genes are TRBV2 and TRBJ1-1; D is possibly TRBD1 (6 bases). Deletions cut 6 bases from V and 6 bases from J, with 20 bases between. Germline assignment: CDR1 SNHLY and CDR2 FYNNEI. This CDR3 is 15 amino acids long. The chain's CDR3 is CASREDSPGSAEAFF. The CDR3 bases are TGTGCCAGCAGAGAGGACAGCCCAGGCTCGGCTGAAGCTTTCTTT.

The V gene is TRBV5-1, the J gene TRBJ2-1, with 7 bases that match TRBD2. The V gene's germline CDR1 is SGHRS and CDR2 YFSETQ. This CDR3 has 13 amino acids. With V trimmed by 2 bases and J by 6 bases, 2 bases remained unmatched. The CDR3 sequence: CASSFAGANEQFF. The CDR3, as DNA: TGCGCCAGCAGCTTTGCGGGAGCCAATGAGCAGTTCTTC.

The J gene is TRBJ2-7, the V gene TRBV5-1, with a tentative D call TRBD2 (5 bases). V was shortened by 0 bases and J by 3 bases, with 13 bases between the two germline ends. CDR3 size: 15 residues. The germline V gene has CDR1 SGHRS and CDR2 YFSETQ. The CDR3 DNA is TGCGCCAGCAGCTTGGAAAGCGGTCCGTTCTACGAGCAGTACTTC. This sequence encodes CASSLESGPFYEQYF.

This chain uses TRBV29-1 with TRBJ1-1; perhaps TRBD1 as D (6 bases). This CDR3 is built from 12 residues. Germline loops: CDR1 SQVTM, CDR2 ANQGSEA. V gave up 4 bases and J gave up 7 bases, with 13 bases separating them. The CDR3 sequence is CSVARDTNEAFF. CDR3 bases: TGCAGCGTTGCTCGGGACACCAATGAAGCTTTCTTT.